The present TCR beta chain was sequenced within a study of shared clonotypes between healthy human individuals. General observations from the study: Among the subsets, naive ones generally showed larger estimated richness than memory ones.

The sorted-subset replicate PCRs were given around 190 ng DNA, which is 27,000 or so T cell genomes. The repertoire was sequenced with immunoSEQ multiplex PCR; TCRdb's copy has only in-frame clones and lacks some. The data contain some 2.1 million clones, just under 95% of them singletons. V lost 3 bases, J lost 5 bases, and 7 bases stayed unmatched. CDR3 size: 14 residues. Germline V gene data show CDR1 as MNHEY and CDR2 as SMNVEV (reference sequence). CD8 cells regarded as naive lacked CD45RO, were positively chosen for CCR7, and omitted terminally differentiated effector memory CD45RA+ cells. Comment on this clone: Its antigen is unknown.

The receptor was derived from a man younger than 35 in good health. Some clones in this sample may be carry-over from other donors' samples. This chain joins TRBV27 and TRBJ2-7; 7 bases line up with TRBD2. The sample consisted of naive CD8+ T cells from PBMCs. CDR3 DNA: TGTGCCAGCAGTTTTAATGGGGGGGTCGACGAGCAGTACTTC. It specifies CASSFNGGVDEQYF.